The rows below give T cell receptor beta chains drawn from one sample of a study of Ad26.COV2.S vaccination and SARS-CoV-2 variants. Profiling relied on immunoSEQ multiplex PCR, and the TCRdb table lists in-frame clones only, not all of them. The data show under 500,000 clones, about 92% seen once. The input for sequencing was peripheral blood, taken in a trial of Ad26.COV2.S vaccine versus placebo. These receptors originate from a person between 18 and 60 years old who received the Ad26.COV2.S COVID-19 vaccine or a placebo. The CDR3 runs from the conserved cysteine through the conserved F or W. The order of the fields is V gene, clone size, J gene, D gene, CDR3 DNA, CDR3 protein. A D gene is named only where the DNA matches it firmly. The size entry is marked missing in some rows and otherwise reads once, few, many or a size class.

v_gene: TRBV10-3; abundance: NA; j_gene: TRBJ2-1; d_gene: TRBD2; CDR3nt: TGTGCCATCAGTGCGGGGGGTTACAATGAGCAGTTCTTC; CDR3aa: CAISAGGYNEQFF
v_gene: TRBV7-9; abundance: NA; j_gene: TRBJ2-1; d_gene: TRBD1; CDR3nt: TGTGCCAGCAGTGGACAGGGGAGCTCCTACAATGAGCAGTTCTTC; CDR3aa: CASSGQGSSYNEQFF
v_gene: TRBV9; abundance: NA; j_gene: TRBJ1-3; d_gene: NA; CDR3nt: TGTGCCAGCAGCGTAGGCGGGGTGGGAAACACCATATATTTT; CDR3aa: CASSVGGVGNTIYF
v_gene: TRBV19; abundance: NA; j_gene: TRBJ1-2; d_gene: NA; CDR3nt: TGTGCCAGTACAGCGGGCTATGGCTACACCTTC; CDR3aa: CASTAGYGYTF
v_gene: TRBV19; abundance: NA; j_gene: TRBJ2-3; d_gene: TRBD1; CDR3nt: TGTGCCAGTAGGGGACAGGGGGCAACGGATACGCAGTATTTT; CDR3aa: CASRGQGATDTQYF
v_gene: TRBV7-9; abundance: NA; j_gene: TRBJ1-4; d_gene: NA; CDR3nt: TGTGCCAGCAGCTTAGCCCAGGCGCTAACTAATGAAAAACTGTTTTTT; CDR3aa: CASSLAQALTNEKLFF
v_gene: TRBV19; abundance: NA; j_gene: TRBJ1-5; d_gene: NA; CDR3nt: TGTGCCAGTAGCCGGGGGTCGGGCATGAATCAGCCCCAGCATTTT; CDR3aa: CASSRGSGMNQPQHF
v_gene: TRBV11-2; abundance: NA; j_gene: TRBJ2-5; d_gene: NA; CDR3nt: TGTGCCAGCAGTGAGGAGACCCAGTACTTC; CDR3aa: CASSEETQYF
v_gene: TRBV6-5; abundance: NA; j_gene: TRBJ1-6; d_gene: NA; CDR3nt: TGTGCCAGCAGCTCCCGGATACTCATGAATTCACCCCTCCACTTT; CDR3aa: CASSSRILMNSPLHF
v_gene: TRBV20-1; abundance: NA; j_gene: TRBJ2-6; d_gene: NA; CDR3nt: TGCAGTGCTAGTAAGGCCAATTCTGGGGCCAACGTCCTGACTTTC; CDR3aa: CSASKANSGANVLTF
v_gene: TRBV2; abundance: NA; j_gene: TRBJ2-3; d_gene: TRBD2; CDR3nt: TGTGCCAGCATCCTCGGACTAGCGGGGATTACAGATACGCAGTATTTT; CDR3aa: CASILGLAGITDTQYF
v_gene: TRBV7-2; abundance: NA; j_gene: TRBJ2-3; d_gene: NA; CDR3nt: TGTGCCAGCAGCTACGGTTACGTGGGGGATACGCAGTATTTT; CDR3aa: CASSYGYVGDTQYF
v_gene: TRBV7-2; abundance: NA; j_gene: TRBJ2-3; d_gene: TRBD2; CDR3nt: TGTGCCAGCAGCTTAGCTTGGACTAGCGGAACAGATACGCAGTATTTT; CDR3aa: CASSLAWTSGTDTQYF
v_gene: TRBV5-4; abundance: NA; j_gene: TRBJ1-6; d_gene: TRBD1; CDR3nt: TGTGCCAGCCGGGTGGCAGGGGGCCCCCGAAATTCACCCCTCCACTTT; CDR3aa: CASRVAGGPRNSPLHF
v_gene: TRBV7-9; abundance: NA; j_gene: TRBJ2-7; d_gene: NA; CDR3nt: TGTGCCAGCAGCCTAGCCCGGGCTAACGAGCAGTACTTC; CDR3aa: CASSLARANEQYF
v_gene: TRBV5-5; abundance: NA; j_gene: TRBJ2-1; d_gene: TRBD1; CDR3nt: TGTGCCAGCAGCTCAATGATAGGGACAGGGCGTGCAAATGAGCAGTTCTTC; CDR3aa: CASSSMIGTGRANEQFF
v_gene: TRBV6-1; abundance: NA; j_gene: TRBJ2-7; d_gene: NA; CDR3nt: TGTGCCAGCAGTGAAGCAAACGTAATTTGGGGTCCCAACTACGAGCAGTACTTC; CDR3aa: CASSEANVIWGPNYEQYF
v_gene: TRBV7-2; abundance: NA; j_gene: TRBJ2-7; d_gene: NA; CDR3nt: TGTGCCAGCAGCCCTAGGTCTGACTACAGCTCCTACGAGCAGTACTTC; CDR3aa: CASSPRSDYSSYEQYF
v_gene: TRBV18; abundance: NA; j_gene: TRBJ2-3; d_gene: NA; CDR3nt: TGTGCCAGCTCACCACCGGGTAGGGCAGATACGCAGTATTTT; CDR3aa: CASSPPGRADTQYF
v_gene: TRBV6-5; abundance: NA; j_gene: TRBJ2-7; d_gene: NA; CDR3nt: TGTGCCAGCAGTTACGGTGGCGGGGCCTCCTACGAGCAGTACTTC; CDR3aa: CASSYGGGASYEQYF
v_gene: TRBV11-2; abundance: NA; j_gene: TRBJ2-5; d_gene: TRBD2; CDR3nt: TGTGCCAGCAGCTTAGGATTAGCGGGCTCGCAAGAGACCCAGTACTTC; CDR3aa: CASSLGLAGSQETQYF
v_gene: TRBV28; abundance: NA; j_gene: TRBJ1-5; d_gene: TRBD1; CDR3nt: TGTGCCAGCAGTCTGTCCCGGGACAGGGGAAATAGCAATCAGCCCCAGCATTTT; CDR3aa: CASSLSRDRGNSNQPQHF
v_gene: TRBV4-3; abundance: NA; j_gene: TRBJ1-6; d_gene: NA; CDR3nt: TGCGCCAGCAGCCAAGTACAGGGCGGTAATTCACCCCTCCACTTT; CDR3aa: CASSQVQGGNSPLHF
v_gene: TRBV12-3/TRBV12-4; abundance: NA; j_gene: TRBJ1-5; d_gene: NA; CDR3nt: TGTGCCAGCAGTCCCTACAATCAGCCCCAGCATTTT; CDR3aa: CASSPYNQPQHF
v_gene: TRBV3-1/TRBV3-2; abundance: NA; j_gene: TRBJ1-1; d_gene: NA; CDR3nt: TGTGCCAGCAGCCCCCGTGGGGGGCGGGCCCTTGAAGCTTTCTTT; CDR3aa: CASSPRGGRALEAFF
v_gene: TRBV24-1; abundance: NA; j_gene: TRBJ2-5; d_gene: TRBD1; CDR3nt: TGTGCCACCAGTGATTTCAGCGAGGGGGCCGGGACCCAGTACTTC; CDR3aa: CATSDFSEGAGTQYF
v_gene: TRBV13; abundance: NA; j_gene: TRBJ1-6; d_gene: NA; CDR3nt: TGTGCCAGCAGCGATGGTTACAGAGAACCCTATAATTCACCCCTCCACTTT; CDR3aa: CASSDGYREPYNSPLHF
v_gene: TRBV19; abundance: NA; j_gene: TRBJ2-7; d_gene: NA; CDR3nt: TGTGCCAGTAGTATGACAGATTTCTACGAGCAGTACTTC; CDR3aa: CASSMTDFYEQYF
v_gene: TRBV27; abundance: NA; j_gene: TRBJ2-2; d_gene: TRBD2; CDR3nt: TGTGCCAGCACCTTAGCGGGGGGGCTTGTCGGGGAGCTGTTTTTT; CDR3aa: CASTLAGGLVGELFF
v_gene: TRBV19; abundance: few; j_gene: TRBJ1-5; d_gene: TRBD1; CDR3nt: TGTGCCAGTAGAGCCCCAGACAGGGAAAGCAATCAGCCCCAGCATTTT; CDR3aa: CASRAPDRESNQPQHF
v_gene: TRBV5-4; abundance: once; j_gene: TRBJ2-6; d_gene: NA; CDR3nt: TGTGCCAGCAGCTTGTTGGAACCATTCTCTGGGGCCAACGTCCTGACTTTC; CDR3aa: CASSLLEPFSGANVLTF
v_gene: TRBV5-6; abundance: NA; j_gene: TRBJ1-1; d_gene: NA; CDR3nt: TGTGCCAGCAGCTTGGGGGAAGGTGGCACTGAAGCTTTCTTT; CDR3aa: CASSLGEGGTEAFF
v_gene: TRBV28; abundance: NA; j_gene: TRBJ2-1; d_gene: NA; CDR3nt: TGTGCCAGCCTGGGCGATGAGCAGTTCTTC; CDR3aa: CASLGDEQFF
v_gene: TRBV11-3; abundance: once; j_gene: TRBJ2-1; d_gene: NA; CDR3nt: TGTGCCAGCAGCTTAGAATCTAGCACCAATGAGCAGTTCTTC; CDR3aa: CASSLESSTNEQFF
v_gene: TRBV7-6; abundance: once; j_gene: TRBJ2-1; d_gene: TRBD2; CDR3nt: TGTGCCAGCAGCACCGGACTAGCGGGGGGCCACAATGAGCAGTTCTTC; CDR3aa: CASSTGLAGGHNEQFF
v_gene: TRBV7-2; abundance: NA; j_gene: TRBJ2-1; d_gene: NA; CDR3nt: TGTGCCAGCCGCCTTAGGCGGGGCAAGGATGAGCAGTTCTTC; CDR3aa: CASRLRRGKDEQFF
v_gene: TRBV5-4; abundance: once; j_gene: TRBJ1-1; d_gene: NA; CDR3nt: TGTGCCAGCAGCCTAGGAGGAGGGAACACTGAAGCTTTCTTT; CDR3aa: CASSLGGGNTEAFF
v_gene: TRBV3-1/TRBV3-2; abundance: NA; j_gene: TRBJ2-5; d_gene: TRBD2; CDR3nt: TGTGCCAGCAGCCAAGCCGGGACTAGAAGCCCCCAAGAGACCCAGTACTTC; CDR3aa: CASSQAGTRSPQETQYF
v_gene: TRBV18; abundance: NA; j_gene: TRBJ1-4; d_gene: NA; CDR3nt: TGTGCCAGCTCTGGGACGAAGGGTGAAAAACTGTTTTTT; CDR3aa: CASSGTKGEKLFF
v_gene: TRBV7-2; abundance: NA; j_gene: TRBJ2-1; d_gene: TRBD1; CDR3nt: TGTGCCAGCAGCTTAAGGGACAGGGGAGTCGATGAGCAGTTCTTC; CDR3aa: CASSLRDRGVDEQFF
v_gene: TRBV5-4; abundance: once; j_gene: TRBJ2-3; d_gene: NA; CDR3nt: TGTGCCAGCAGCTTGGCGAACAGGGGCACAGATACGCAGTATTTT; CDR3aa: CASSLANRGTDTQYF
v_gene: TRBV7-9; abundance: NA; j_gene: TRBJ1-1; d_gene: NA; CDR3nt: TGTGCCAGCAGCTTAGGGATGGGGGTGAACACTGAAGCTTTCTTT; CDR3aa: CASSLGMGVNTEAFF
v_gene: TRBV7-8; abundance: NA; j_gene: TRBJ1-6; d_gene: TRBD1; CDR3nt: TGTGCCAGCAGCCCAGAAGGGGGCGGCTATAATTCACCCCTCCACTTT; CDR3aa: CASSPEGGGYNSPLHF
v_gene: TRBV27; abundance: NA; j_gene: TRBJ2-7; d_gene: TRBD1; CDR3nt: TGTGCCAGCAGTCCAGGCAGGGGGTGGGCCTACGAGCAGTACTTC; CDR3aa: CASSPGRGWAYEQYF
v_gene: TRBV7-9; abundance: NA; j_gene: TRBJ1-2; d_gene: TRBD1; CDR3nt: TGTGCCAGCAGCTCCTCCTGGGGACAGGGGGCTTCTAACTATGGCTACACCTTC; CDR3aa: CASSSSWGQGASNYGYTF